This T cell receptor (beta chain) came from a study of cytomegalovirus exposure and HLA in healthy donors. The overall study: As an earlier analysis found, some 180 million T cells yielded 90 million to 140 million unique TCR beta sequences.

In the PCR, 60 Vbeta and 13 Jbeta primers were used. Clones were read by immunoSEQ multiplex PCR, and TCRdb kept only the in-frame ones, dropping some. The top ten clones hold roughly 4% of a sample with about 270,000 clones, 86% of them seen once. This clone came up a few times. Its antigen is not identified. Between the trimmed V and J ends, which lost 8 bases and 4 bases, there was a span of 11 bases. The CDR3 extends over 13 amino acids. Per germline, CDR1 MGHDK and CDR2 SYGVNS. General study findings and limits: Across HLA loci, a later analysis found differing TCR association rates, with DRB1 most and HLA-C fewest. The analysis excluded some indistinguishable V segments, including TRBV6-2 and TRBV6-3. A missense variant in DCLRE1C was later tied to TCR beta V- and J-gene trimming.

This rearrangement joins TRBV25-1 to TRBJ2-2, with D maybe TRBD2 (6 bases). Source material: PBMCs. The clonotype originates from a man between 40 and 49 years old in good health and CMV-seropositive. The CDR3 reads CASVRGGTGELFF. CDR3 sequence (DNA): TGTGCCAGCGTACGGGGAGGCACCGGGGAGCTGTTTTTT.